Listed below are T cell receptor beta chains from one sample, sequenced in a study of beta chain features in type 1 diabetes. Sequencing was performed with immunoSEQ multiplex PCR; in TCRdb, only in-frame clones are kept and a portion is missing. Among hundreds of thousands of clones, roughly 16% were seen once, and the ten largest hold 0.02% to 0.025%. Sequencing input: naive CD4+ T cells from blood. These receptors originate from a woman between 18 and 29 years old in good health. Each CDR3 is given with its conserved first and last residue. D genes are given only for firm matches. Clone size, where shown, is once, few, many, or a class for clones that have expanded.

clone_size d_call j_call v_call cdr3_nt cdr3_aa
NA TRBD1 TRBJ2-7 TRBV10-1 TGCGCCAGCAGTAGACGACAGGGCGGCGAGCAGTACTTC CASSRRQGGEQYF
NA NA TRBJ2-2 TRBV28 TGTGCCAGCAGTTTACCTTTCGCCGGGGAGCTGTTTTTT CASSLPFAGELFF
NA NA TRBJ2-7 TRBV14 TGTGCCAGCAGCCCACGAATAACAGGGAACTACGAGCAGTACTTC CASSPRITGNYEQYF
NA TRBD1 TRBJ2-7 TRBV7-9 TGTGCCAGCAGCGACAGGGGGGAATACGAGCAGTACTTC CASSDRGEYEQYF
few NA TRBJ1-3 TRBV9 TGTGCCAGCAGCGTAGATTCATGGGACCAAAACACCATATATTTT CASSVDSWDQNTIYF
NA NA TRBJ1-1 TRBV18 TGTGCCAGCTCACCTCATCCCAAGACAGCGAACACTGAAGCTTTCTTT CASSPHPKTANTEAFF
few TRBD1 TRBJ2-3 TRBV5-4 TGTGCCAGCAGCTCCGACAGGGGGCCTAACACAGATACGCAGTATTTT CASSSDRGPNTDTQYF
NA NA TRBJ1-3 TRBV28 TGTGCCAGCAGTTTATGGTCGGGGGCGCGGGGAAACACCATATATTTT CASSLWSGARGNTIYF
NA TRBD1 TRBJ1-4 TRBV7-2 TGTGCCAGCAATATGGTTCAGGGGGGGAATGAAAAACTGTTTTTT CASNMVQGGNEKLFF
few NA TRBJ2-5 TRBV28 TGTGCCAGCAGCCTCCCACCAGAGACCCAGTACTTC CASSLPPETQYF
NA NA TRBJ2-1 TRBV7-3 TGTGCCAGCAGCTTGAGTGTTTTGGATGAGCAGTTCTTC CASSLSVLDEQFF
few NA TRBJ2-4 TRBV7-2 TGTGCCAGCAGCCCCGACCGGCGGTACCAAAACATTCAGTACTTC CASSPDRRYQNIQYF
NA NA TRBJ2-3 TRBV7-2 TGTGCCAGCAGCTTACGGAGGGCAGATACGCAGTATTTT CASSLRRADTQYF
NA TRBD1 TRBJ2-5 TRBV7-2 TGTGCCAGCAGCTTAGTCATCCAGGGGGCGGGGCAAGAGACCCAGTACTTC CASSLVIQGAGQETQYF
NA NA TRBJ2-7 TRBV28 TGTGCCAGCAGCCTGAGGGGGTTGGGCTACTACGAGCAGTACTTC CASSLRGLGYYEQYF
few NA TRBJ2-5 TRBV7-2 TGTGCCAGCAGCCCGCGTTACTCCCAAGAGACCCAGTACTTC CASSPRYSQETQYF
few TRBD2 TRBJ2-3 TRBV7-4 TGTGCCAGCAGCTTAGAGACGCGGGAGGGCGCAGATACGCAGTATTTT CASSLETREGADTQYF
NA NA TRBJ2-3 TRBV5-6 TGTGCCAGCAGCTTGGGAGTTAGCACAGATACGCAGTATTTT CASSLGVSTDTQYF
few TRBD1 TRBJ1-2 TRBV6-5 TGTGCCAGCAGTTTGGACAGGGGGCTTCCTGGCTACACCTTC CASSLDRGLPGYTF
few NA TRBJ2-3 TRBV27 TGTGCCAGCACCATGTGGGGGTTCGATGGTCCGCACACAGATACGCAGTATTTT CASTMWGFDGPHTDTQYF
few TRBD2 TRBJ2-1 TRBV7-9 TGTGCCAGCAGCTTAGCCCCATTAGCGGGAGAAGGGGGTGATGAGCAGTTCTTC CASSLAPLAGEGGDEQFF
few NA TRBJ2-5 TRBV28 TGTGCCAGCACCCCCTTGACTCCTTTTAATATACAAGAGACCCAGTACTTC CASTPLTPFNIQETQYF
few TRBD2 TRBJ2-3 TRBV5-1 TGCGCCAGCAGCCTCGGGACTAGCGCTACAGATACGCAGTATTTT CASSLGTSATDTQYF
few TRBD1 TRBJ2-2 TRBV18 TGTGCCAGCTCCCGGACAGACAGGGAACTCACCGGGGAGCTGTTTTTT CASSRTDRELTGELFF
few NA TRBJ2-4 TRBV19 TGTGCCAGTAGTATAGGGGCACAAACAAGCCGTGTAGCCAAAAACATTCAGTACTTC CASSIGAQTSRVAKNIQYF
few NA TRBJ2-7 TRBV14 TGTGCCAGCAGCCAATGGATCAGGGAGCAGTACTTC CASSQWIREQYF
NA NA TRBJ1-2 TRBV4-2 TGTGCCAGCAGCCAAGCGCAAATATCCCAGGGACTGGCGTATGGCTACACCTTC CASSQAQISQGLAYGYTF
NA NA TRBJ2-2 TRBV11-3 TGTGCCAGCAGCTTTGTGAGAACCGGGGAGCTGTTTTTT CASSFVRTGELFF
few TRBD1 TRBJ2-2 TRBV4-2 TGTGCCAGCAGCCAAGATAGGGGGCGGCACACCGGGGAGCTGTTTTTT CASSQDRGRHTGELFF
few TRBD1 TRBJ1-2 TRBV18 TGTGCCAGCTCACCATTGGGACAGGGAACTTCTAACTATGGCTACACCTTC CASSPLGQGTSNYGYTF
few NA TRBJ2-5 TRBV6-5 TGTGCCAGCAGTCGGGACGGGCAGACCCAGTACTTC CASSRDGQTQYF
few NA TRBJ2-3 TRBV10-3 TGTGCCATCAGCGGGTCGAGGGAAGCGCAGTATTTT CAISGSREAQYF
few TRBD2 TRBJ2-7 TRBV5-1 TGCGCCAGCAGCTTGAGCCTAGCGGGAGTGGGCGAGCAGTACTTC CASSLSLAGVGEQYF
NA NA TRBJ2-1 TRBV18 TGTGCCAGCTCACCGGCACTGCCGCCCTACAATGAGCAGTTCTTC CASSPALPPYNEQFF
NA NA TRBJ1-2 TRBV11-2 TGTGCCAGCAGCTTAGTCGGGGGGTCGGGCTATGGCTACACCTTC CASSLVGGSGYGYTF
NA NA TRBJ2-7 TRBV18 TGTGCCAGCTCACCTACACTAGGGTCCTACGAGCAGTACTTC CASSPTLGSYEQYF
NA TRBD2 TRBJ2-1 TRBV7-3 TGTGCCAGCAGCTTAGCGGGAGGGCCGAGTGAGCAGTTCTTC CASSLAGGPSEQFF
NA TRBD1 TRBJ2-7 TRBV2 TGTGCCAGCAGTCCGAGAACAGGGGCGGATGAGCAGTACTTC CASSPRTGADEQYF
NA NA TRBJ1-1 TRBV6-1 TGTGCCGCGACTTACAGGGCGAACACTGAAGCTTTCTTT CAATYRANTEAFF
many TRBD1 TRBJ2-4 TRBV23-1 TGCGCCAGCACCCAAAGGGGTGCTTGGGACAGCGAAAACATTCAGTACTTC CASTQRGAWDSENIQYF
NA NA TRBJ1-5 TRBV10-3 TGTGCCATCAGTGCGGGGGACAACAATCAGCCCCAGCATTTT CAISAGDNNQPQHF
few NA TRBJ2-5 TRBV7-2 TGTGCCAGCAGCTTTCAGGGCGGAGAGACCCAGTACTTC CASSFQGGETQYF
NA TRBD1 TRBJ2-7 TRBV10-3 TGTGCCATCAGTGAGGGGGGGACAGGAGAGCAGTACTTC CAISEGGTGEQYF
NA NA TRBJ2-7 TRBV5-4 TGTGCCAGCAGTGACTGGGGATACTCCTACGAGCAGTACTTC CASSDWGYSYEQYF
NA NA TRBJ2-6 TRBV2 TGTGCCAGCAGTGAATTACGTACATCTGGGGCCAACGTCCTGACTTTC CASSELRTSGANVLTF
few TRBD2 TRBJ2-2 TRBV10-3 TGTGCCATCAGTGATATTCTCGGGACTACGAACACCGGGGAGCTGTTTTTT CAISDILGTTNTGELFF
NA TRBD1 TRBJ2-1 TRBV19 TGTGCCAGCTTACCGGGACAGGGTTACAATGAGCAGTTCTTC CASLPGQGYNEQFF
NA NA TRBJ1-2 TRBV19 TGTGCCAGTAGTATCCCAGGTAGGATCTGGGGCTACACCTTC CASSIPGRIWGYTF
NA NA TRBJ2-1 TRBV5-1 TGCGCCAGCAGCTCTAGGGGAGATGAGCAGTTCTTC CASSSRGDEQFF
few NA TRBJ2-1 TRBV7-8 TGTGCCAGCAGTCAAAGCGGCTACAATGAGCAGTTCTTC CASSQSGYNEQFF
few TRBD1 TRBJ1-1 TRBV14 TGTGCCAGCAGCACACAGGGGTGGAACACTGAAGCTTTCTTT CASSTQGWNTEAFF
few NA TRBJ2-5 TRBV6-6 TGTGCCAGCAGTCTCACTGGGGGGGGCGCGGAGACCCAGTACTTC CASSLTGGGAETQYF
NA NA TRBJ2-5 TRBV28 TGTGCCAGCAGTTTTCTGAGGTTAGCGGGGACAGGAGAGACCCAGTACTTC CASSFLRLAGTGETQYF
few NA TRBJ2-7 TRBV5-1 TGCGCCAGCAGCGACGGCTTCTACGAGCAGTACTTC CASSDGFYEQYF
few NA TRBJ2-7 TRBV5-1 TGCGCCAGCAGCTTGGTAGCTTGGGAGGTCGGGTACGAGCAGTACTTC CASSLVAWEVGYEQYF
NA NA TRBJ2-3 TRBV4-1 TGCGCCAGCAGCCAAGATCCGACGGTACGAACGCAGTATTTT CASSQDPTVRTQYF
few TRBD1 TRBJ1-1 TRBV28 TGTGCCAGCAGTTCGACAGGGTGGACTGAAGCTTTCTTT CASSSTGWTEAFF
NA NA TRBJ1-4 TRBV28 TGTGCCAGCAGTACCCACGTCGCTGAAAAACTGTTTTTT CASSTHVAEKLFF
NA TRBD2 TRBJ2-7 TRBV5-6 TGTGCCAGCAGCTTTAGGACTAGCGGCACCCGATCCTACGAGCAGTACTTC CASSFRTSGTRSYEQYF
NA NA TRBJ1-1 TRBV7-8 TGTGCCAGCAGCTTATGGGGCGGGCCTGAAGCTTTCTTT CASSLWGGPEAFF